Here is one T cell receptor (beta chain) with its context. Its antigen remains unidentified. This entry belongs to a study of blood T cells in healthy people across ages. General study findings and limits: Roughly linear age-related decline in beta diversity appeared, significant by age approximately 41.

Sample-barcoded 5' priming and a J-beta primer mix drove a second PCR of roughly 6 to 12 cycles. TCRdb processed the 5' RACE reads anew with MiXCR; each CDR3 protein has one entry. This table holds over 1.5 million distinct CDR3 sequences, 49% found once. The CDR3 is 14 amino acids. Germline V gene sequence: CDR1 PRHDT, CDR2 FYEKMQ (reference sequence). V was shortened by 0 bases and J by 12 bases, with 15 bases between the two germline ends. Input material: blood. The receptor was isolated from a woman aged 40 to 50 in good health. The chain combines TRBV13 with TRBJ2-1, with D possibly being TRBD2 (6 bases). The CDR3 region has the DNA TGTGCCAGCAGCTTAGGGCGGAGGGACTCCAGGCAGTTCTTC. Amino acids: CASSLGRRDSRQFF.